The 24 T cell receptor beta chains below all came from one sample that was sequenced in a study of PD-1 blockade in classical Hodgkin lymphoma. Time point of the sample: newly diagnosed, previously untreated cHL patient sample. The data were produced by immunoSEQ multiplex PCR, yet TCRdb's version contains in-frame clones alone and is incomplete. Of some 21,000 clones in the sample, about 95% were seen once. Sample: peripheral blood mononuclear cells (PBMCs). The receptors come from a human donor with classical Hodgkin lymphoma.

For the CDR3, the DNA is TGTGCCAGCAGCTTAGGCCCGACTAGCGGGGGGCTAGATACGCAGTATTTT. This codes for CASSLGPTSGGLDTQYF. The chain employs TRBV7-6 and TRBJ2-3; 13 bases match TRBD2. The germline V gene encodes CDR1 SGHVS and CDR2 FNYEAQ. The V gene end was trimmed by 1 base and the J gene end by 5 bases; junction bases not matched to a gene: 6. CDR3 length: 17 residues. Supplemented by reference TRBV7-6 and TRBJ2-3, the full variable domain reads GAGVSQSPRYKVTKRGQDVALRCDPISGHVSLYWYRQALGQGPEFLTYFNYEAQQDKSGLPNDRFSAERPEGSISTLTIQRTEQRDSAMYRCASSLGPTSGGLDTQYFGPGTRLTVL.

The CDR3 spells CASSLGGGGRYYEQYF. The CDR3 DNA reads TGTGCCAGCAGCTTAGGGGGCGGGGGGCGATATTACGAGCAGTACTTC. This chain links TRBV11-2 with TRBJ2-7; 8 bases agree with TRBD2. The V gene end was trimmed by 1 base and the J gene end by 4 bases; junction bases not matched to a gene: 9. In germline, CDR1 is SGHAT, CDR2 FQNNGV. The CDR3 is made up of 16 amino acids.

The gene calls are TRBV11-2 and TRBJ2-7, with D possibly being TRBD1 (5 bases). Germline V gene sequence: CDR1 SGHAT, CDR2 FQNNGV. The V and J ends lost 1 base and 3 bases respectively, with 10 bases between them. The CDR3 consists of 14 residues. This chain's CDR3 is CASSLVTGNYEQYF. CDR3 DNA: TGTGCCAGCAGCTTAGTCACAGGCAACTACGAGCAGTACTTC.

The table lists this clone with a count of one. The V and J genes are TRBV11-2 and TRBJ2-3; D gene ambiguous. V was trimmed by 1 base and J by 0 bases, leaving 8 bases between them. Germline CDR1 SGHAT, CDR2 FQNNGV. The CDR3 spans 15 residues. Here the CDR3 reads CASSLVWTSTDTQYF. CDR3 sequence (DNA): TGTGCCAGCAGCTTAGTTTGGACCAGCACAGATACGCAGTATTTT.

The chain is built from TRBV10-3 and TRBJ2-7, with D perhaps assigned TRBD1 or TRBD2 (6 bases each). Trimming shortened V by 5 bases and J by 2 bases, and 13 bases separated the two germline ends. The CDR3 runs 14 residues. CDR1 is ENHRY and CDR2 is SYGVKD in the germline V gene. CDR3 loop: CAISPEGGTYEQYF. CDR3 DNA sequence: TGTGCCATCAGTCCGGAAGGGGGGACCTACGAGCAGTACTTC.

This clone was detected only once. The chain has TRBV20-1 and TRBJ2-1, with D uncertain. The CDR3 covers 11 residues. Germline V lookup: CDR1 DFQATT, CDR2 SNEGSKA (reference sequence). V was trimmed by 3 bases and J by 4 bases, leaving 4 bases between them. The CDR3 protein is CSASGYNEQFF. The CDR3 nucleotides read TGCAGTGCTAGCGGATACAATGAGCAGTTCTTC.

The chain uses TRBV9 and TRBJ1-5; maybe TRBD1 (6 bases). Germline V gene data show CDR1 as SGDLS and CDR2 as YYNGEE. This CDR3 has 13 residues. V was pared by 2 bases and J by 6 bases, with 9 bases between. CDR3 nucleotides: TGTGCCAGCAGCGTTTCGGGGGCTCAGCCCCAGCATTTT. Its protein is CASSVSGAQPQHF. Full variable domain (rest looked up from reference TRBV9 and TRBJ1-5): DSGVTQTPKHLITATGQRVTLRCSPRSGDLSVYWYQQSLDQGLQFLIQYYNGEERAKGNILERFSAQQFPDLHSELNLSSLELGDSALYFCASSVSGAQPQHFGDGTRLSIL.

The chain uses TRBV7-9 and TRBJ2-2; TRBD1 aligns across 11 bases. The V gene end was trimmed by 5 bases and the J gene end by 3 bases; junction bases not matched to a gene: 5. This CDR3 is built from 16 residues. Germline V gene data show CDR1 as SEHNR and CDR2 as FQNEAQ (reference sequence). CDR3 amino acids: CASSTGDRGYTGELFF. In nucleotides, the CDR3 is TGTGCCAGCAGCACAGGGGACAGGGGGTACACCGGGGAGCTGTTTTTT.

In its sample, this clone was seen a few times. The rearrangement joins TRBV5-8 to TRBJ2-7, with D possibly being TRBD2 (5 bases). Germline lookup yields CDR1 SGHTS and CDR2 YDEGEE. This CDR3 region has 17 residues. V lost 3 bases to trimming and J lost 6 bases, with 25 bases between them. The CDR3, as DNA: TGTGCCAGCAGCTCGGCGAGGGTGTGGGAGCCCGGAAGCGAGCAGTACTTC. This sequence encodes CASSSARVWEPGSEQYF.

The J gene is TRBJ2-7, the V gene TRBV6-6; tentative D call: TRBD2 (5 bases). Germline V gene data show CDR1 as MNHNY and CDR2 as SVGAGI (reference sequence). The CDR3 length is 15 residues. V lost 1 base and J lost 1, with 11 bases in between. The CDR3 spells CASSYFGGNSYEQYF. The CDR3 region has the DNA TGTGCCAGCAGTTACTTTGGAGGAAATTCCTACGAGCAGTACTTC.

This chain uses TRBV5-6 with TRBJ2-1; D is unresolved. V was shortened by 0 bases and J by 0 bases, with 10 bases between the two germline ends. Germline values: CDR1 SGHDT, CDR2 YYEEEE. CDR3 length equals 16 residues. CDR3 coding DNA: TGTGCCAGCAGCTTGGTCGGGTTCAGCTCCTACAATGAGCAGTTCTTC. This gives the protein CASSLVGFSSYNEQFF.

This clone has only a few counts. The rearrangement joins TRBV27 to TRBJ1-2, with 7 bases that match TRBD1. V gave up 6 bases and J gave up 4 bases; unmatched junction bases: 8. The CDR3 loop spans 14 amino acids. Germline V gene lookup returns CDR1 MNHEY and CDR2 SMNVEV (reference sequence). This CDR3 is CASRQGRDGYGYTF. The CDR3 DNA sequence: TGTGCCAGCAGACAGGGGAGAGATGGCTATGGCTACACCTTC.

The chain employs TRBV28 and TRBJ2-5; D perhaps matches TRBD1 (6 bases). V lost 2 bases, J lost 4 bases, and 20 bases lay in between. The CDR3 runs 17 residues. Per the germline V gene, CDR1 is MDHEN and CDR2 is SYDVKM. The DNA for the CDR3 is TGTGCCAGCAGTTTAACGAGGGGGTTCGGTGGTTTAGAGACCCAGTACTTC. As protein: CASSLTRGFGGLETQYF.

CDR3 in amino acids: CASSVGQGIDYEQYF. For the CDR3, the DNA is TGTGCCAGCAGCGTAGGTCAGGGGATAGACTACGAGCAGTACTTC. This sequence joins TRBV9 and TRBJ2-7; D possibly corresponds to TRBD1 (6 bases). CDR1 and CDR2 (germline): SGDLS, YYNGEE. Trimming shortened V by 0 bases and J by 3 bases, and 13 bases separated the two germline ends. CDR3 length equals 15 residues.

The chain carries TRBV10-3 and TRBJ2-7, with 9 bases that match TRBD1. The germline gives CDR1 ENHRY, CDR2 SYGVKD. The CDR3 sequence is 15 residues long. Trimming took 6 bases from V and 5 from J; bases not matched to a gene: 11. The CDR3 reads CAIRDGTGRGHEQYF. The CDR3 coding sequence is TGTGCCATCAGGGACGGGACAGGGAGAGGGCACGAGCAGTACTTC.

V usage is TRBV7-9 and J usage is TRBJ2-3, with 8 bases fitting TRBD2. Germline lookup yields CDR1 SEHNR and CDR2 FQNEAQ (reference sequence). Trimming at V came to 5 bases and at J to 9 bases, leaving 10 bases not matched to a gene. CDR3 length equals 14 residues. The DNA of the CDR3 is TGTGCCAGCAGCCCCTCGGGGGGGGCTGGGACGCAGTATTTT. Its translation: CASSPSGGAGTQYF.

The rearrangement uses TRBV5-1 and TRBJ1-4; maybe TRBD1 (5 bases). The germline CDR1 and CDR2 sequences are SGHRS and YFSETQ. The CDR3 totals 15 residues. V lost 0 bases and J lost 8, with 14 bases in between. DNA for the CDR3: TGCGCCAGCAGCTTGGCGGCCCCGGCAGGGGAAAAACTGTTTTTT. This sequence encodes CASSLAAPAGEKLFF.

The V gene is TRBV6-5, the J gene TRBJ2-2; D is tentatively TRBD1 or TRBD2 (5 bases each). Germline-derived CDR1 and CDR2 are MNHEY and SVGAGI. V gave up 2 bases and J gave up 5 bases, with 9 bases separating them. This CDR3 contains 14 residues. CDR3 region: CASSYRGATGELFF. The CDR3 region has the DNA TGTGCCAGCAGTTACAGGGGAGCAACCGGGGAGCTGTTTTTT.

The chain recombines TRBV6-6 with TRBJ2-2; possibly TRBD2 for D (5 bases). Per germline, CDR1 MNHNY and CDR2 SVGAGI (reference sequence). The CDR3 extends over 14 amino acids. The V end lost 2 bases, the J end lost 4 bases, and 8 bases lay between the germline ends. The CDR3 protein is CASSYREPTGELFF. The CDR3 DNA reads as TGTGCCAGCAGTTACAGGGAGCCCACCGGGGAGCTGTTTTTT.

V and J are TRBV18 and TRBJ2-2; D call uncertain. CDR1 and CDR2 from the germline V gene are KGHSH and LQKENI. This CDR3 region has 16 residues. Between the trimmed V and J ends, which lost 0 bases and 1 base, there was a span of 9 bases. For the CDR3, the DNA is TGTGCCAGCTCACCACCAGTCGGATTGAACACCGGGGAGCTGTTTTTT. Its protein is CASSPPVGLNTGELFF.

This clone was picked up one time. The CDR3 DNA is TGTGCTAGTGGTTTGGGCACTGCCCTGGGACATGGCTACACCTTC. Encoded protein: CASGLGTALGHGYTF. V gene TRBV12-5 combines with J gene TRBJ1-2; D is possibly TRBD1 (5 bases). This CDR3 comprises 15 residues. The germline V gene has CDR1 LGHNT and CDR2 FRNRAP. Between the trimmed V and J ends, which lost 1 base and 6 bases, there was a span of 15 bases.

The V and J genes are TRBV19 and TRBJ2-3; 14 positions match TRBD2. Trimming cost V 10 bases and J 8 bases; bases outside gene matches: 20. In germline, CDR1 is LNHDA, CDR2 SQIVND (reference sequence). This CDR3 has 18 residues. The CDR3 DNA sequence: TGTGCCACCACACCAAAGCCTCCGGGACTAGCGGGGGAGGGTACGCAGTATTTT. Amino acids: CATTPKPPGLAGEGTQYF.

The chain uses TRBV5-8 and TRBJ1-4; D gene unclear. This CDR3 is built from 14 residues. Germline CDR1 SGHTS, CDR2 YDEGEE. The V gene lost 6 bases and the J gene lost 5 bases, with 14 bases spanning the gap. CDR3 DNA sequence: TGTGCCAGCATGTGGGCTGGCTCCAATGAAAAACTGTTTTTT. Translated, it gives CASMWAGSNEKLFF. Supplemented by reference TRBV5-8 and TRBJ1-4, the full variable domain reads EAGVTQSPTHLIKTRGQQATLRCSPISGHTSVYWYQQALGLGLQFLLWYDEGEERNRGNFPPRFSGRQFPNYSSELNVNALELEDSALYLCASMWAGSNEKLFFGSGTQLSVL.

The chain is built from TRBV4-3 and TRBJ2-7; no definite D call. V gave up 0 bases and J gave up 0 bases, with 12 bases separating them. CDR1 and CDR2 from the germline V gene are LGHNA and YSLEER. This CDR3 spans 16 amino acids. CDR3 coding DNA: TGCGCCAGCAGCCAAGATGTCGGGTTGCCCTCCTACGAGCAGTACTTC. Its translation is CASSQDVGLPSYEQYF.